The entry that follows covers one T cell receptor beta chain sequence. The antigen is unknown. This sample stems from a study of CD4 T cells in relation to SARS-CoV-2 and coronaviruses. Study-wide context: Controls used an HIV-1 Nef peptide pool or no peptide. General study points: No donor gave both pre-pandemic and post-infection samples. Compared with monoreactive clones, crossreactive clones showed significantly weaker SARS-CoV-2 expansion.

Germline lookup yields CDR1 SGHRS and CDR2 YFSETQ. CDR3 length: 15 amino acids. The ends lost 2 bases at V and 4 bases at J; junction bases unmatched: 8. CD4+ T cells from unexposed donors were obtained before the COVID-19 pandemic (2011-2018). CD4+ T cells were isolated from the cells after about ten days of culture. As cell numbers allowed, unexposed-donor CD4+ T cells faced SARS-CoV-2 S/N and four cold-coronavirus spikes. Profiled with immunoSEQ multiplex PCR; TCRdb holds only in-frame clones, not every one. The sample has more than 20,000 clones, more than 60% seen once. The sequence came from a human donor in good health. The sample consisted of CD4+ T cells from PBMCs, cultured in vitro. This sequence joins TRBV5-1 and TRBJ2-7, with TRBD2 matching 8 bases. CDR3 region: CASSFNSGAGYEQYF. The CDR3 DNA follows: TGCGCCAGCAGCTTTAATAGCGGGGCCGGTTACGAGCAGTACTTC.